This TCR beta chain was retrieved from a study of PD-1 blockade in mismatch repair-deficient tumors. Background on the study: Patients had over 10 mismatch repair-deficient cancer types, all previously treated and progressing.

Every patient had mismatch repair deficiency by PCR or immunohistochemistry. TCR sequencing covered a few patients who responded to pembrolizumab. This clone has a handful of counts. The antigen remains unidentified. Clones were sequenced by immunoSEQ multiplex PCR, and TCRdb holds only the in-frame ones, with some missing. The sample yields some 100,000 clones, approximately 80% seen once. This CDR3 has 11 amino acids. Study observations and caveats: Rapid post-treatment expansion, then contraction, generally preceding radiologic response, marked tumor-resident clones.

The specimen comprised peripheral blood, sampled approximately 35 weeks after starting pembrolizumab. This rearrangement joins TRBV7-5 to TRBJ1-2; the table gives TRBD1 as D, unverified against the DNA. TRBV7-5 is labeled a pseudogene. The clonotype originates from an adult with mismatch repair-deficient cancer. The CDR3 DNA follows: TGTGCCGGGACAGGGACTTCGGGCTACACCTTC. Residues: CAGTGTSGYTF.